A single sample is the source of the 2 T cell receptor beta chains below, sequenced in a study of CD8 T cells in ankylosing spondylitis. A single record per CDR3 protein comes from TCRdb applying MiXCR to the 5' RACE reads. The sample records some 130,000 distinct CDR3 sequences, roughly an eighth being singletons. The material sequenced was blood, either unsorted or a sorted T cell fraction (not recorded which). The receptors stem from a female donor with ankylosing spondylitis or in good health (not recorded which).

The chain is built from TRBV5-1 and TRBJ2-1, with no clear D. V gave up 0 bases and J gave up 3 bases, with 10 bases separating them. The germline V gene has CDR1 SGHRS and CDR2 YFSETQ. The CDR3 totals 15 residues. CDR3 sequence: CASSLGVSNYNEQFF. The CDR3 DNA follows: TGCGCCAGCAGCTTGGGGGTATCCAACTACAATGAGCAGTTCTTC.

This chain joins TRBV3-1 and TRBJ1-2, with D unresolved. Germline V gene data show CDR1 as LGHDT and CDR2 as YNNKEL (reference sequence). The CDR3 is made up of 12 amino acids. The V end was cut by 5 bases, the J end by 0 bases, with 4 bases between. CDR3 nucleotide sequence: TGTGCCAGCAGCGCCTCTAACTATGGCTACACCTTC. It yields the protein CASSASNYGYTF.